The 15 T cell receptor beta chains presented below share a single source sample, sequenced in a study of tumor-infiltrating lymphocytes in primary liver carcinoma. The authors made TCR beta cDNA from roughly 480 ng total RNA with a constant-region primer. ARM-PCR, slightly modified, supplied the TCR beta libraries through three nested multiplex PCR rounds. The opening two PCR rounds, about 10 cycles each, paired TRBV1-TRBV30 forward primers with a C-beta reverse primer. MiXCR, run by TCRdb on the multiplex PCR reads, gives a single entry per CDR3 protein. The sample has 110,000 or so distinct CDR3 sequences, approximately 78% seen once. From roughly 20-30 mg of unsorted bulk tissue, DNA and RNA were co-extracted together. The sequenced sample consisted of liver tumor tissue from sampling region 3. Subset described: tumor region T3, left-lateral pole. These receptors came from a man in his forties or fifties with primary liver carcinoma and hepatitis B virus infection.

For this clonotype: At one end the junction does not follow the germline gene, possibly because of a read error. The chain links TRBV28 to TRBJ1-5; 9 bases are shared with TRBD1. The CDR3 has 14 residues. Germline V gene lookup returns CDR1 MDHEN and CDR2 SYDVKM. Written as DNA, the CDR3 is TGTGCCTGCAGTTTGACAGGGGGAACGCGGCCCCAGCACTTT. Its translation: CACSLTGGTRPQHF.

On this clonotype itself: This is likely a read error, given that the CDR3 carries no conserved phenylalanine or tryptophan at its end. No DNA is shown, since the ends of the CDR3 on it are uncertain; the CDR3 is the one TCRdb lists. The chain links TRBV12-5 to TRBJ1-1; the table's D call TRBD1 went unverified against the DNA. The CDR3 region is 17 residues in length, termini included. In germline, CDR1 is LGHNT, CDR2 FRNRAP. The CDR3 reads CARGLPKNRDKDTEAFY.

This clonotype occurred once. The junction shows a germline mismatch at one end, possibly a read error. The rearrangement uses TRBV29-1 and TRBJ2-6, with D perhaps TRBD2 (5 bases). This CDR3 is 16 amino acids long. The V gene's germline CDR1 is SQVTM and CDR2 ANQGSEA. DNA of the CDR3: TGCAGCGTTTTCCGGGATACAGACTCTGAGGCCAACGTCGTGACTTTC. This translates into CSVFRDTDSEANVVTF.

The rearrangement joins TRBV11-2 to TRBJ2-3; 12 positions agree with TRBD2. Trimming at V came to 5 bases and at J to 7 bases, leaving 19 bases not matched to a gene. The germline gives CDR1 SGHAT, CDR2 FQNNGV. This CDR3 region has 19 residues. This CDR3 reads CASSRSSRLAGEMTNTQYF. As DNA, the CDR3 is TGTGCCAGCAGCCGATCGTCGAGACTAGCGGGAGAGATGACAAATACGCAGTATTTT.

This clonotype was counted between two and nine times. Germline and junction disagree at one end, which may indicate a read error. The V call is TRBV29-1, the J call TRBJ2-5; tentative D call: TRBD2 (5 bases). The CDR3 extends over 12 amino acids. Germline V lookup: CDR1 SQVTM, CDR2 ANQGSEA. The CDR3 here is CGVLTSGETQYF. DNA of the CDR3: TGCGGCGTTCTGACAAGCGGAGAGACTCAGTACTTC.

The rearrangement links TRBV6-5 to TRBJ1-6; TRBD1 matches 7 bases. The CDR3 extends over 15 amino acids. The junction had 11 bases not matched to a gene; V was cut back by 6 bases and J by 9 bases. Germline assignment: CDR1 MNHEY and CDR2 SVGAGI. The CDR3 coding sequence is TGTGCCAGCAGGAGAGGCATAGGGGGCAGTTCACCCCTCCACTTT. Translating it yields CASRRGIGGSSPLHF.

At least ten counts were recorded for this clonotype. This chain connects TRBV5-1 to TRBJ1-2; TRBD1 matches 7 bases. The CDR3 totals 14 residues. Per germline, CDR1 SGHRS and CDR2 YFSETQ. J was trimmed by 7 bases and V by 4 bases; bases with no gene match: 10. CDR3 amino acids: CASSGGTASAGYTF. DNA for the CDR3: TGCGCCAGCAGCGGCGGGACAGCCTCCGCTGGCTACACCTTC.

This clonotype showed up just once. The chain recombines TRBV11-2 with TRBJ1-1, with 11 nucleotides matching TRBD1. CDR3 length: 17 residues. Trimming took 6 bases from V and 0 from J; bases not matched to a gene: 9. The germline V gene has CDR1 SGHAT and CDR2 FQNNGV. This CDR3 is CASSYRDRGYMNTEAFF. CDR3 in DNA: TGTGCCAGCAGTTACCGGGACAGGGGGTACATGAACACTGAAGCTTTCTTT.

As concerns this clonotype: A junction end diverges from the germline sequence, so it may reflect a read error. This chain connects TRBV6-1 to TRBJ1-2; weak D call: TRBD1 (5 bases). The CDR3 loop spans 12 amino acids. Per germline, CDR1 MNHNS and CDR2 SASEGT. The CDR3 loop is CVSTQDNYGYTF. As DNA, the CDR3 is TGTGTCAGCACCCAGGACAACTATGGTTACACATTC.

This clonotype appeared once. The chain is built from TRBV12-3 or TRBV12-4 and TRBJ1-6, with no clear D. Trimming shortened V by 5 bases and J by 12 bases, and 17 bases separated the two germline ends. The length of the CDR3 is 14 residues. CDR3 protein: CASSADRQYLPLHF. The CDR3 bases are TGTGCCAGCAGTGCAGATAGACAATATTTACCCCTCCACTTT.

Note on this clonotype: The final CDR3 position lacks the conserved phenylalanine or tryptophan, pointing to a likely read error. The chain is built from TRBV28 and TRBJ1-6; D is ambiguous. CDR1 MDHEN and CDR2 SYDVKM come from the germline V gene. V was cut by 7 bases and J by 7 bases, with 11 bases left in between. The CDR3 spans 13 residues. CDR3 nucleotides: TGTGCCAGCAACCAACCGCGCAATTCACCCCTCCACTCT. Protein product: CASNQPRNSPLHS.

This clonotype was found once. The V call is TRBV28, the J call TRBJ2-7; D gene unclear. V was trimmed by 4 bases and J by 0 bases, leaving 16 bases between them. The CDR3 is 16 residues long. CDR1 is MDHEN and CDR2 is SYDVKM in the germline V gene. In nucleotides, the CDR3 is TGTGCCAGCAGTTGCCCTCCCCCGAGGAGCTCCTACGAGCAGTACTTC. Protein: CASSCPPPRSSYEQYF.

The V call is TRBV7-9, the J call TRBJ2-3; maybe TRBD2 (6 bases). Germline V gives CDR1 SEHNR, CDR2 FQNEAQ (reference sequence). CDR3 length equals 15 residues. V was cut by 2 bases and J by 6 bases, with 15 bases left in between. The CDR3 loop is CASSLRRRGLDTQYF. The CDR3 DNA reads as TGTGCCAGCAGCTTAAGGCGGCGGGGATTGGATACGCAGTATTTT.

With regard to this clonotype: Sequence at one end of the junction differs from germline and may be a read error. This chain connects TRBV4-3 to TRBJ2-7; weak D call: TRBD1 (6 bases). Germline assignment: CDR1 LGHNA and CDR2 YSLEER. CDR3 length: 15 amino acids. CDR3 loop: CVSSQDLTGSYKQYF. Here the CDR3 DNA reads TGCGTCAGCAGCCAAGACCTGACAGGCTCCTACAAGCAGTACTTC.

On this clonotype itself: The junction differs from germline at one of its ends, possibly a read error. The chain combines TRBV7-9 with TRBJ1-2; D possibly corresponds to TRBD1 (6 bases). There are 14 residues in the CDR3. Germline CDR1 reads SEHNR; CDR2 reads FQNEAQ (reference sequence). The CDR3 sequence is CVSSLGQLNYGYTF. The CDR3 coding sequence is TGTGTCAGCAGTTTAGGACAGCTTAACTATGGCTACACCTTC.